This TCR beta chain was sequenced during a study of CD8 T cells in ankylosing spondylitis. Points from the study as a whole: Past studies reported some motif variants in reactive arthritis synovial fluid and blood. In peripheral blood, disease-linked CD8+ clones occurred at relatively low frequencies. A motif of eight highly homologous TCR beta variants was seen as apparently characteristic of ankylosing spondylitis blood. Clones tied to disease were said to be significantly enriched in matched ankylosing spondylitis synovial fluid.

The CDR3 has 15 residues. CDR1 is SGDLS and CDR2 is YYNGEE in the germline V gene. Between the trimmed V and J ends, which lost 2 bases and 7 bases, there was a span of 13 bases. This clonotype was counted between two and nine times. Its antigen is still unknown. Quantitative 5'-RACE with molecular barcodes was used to make the TCR beta libraries. TCRdb re-called the 5' RACE reads through MiXCR, storing one row per CDR3 protein. Seen here are over 450,000 distinct CDR3 sequences, about 13% observed once, and the top ten hold around 7%. The gene calls are TRBV9 and TRBJ1-6; perhaps TRBD1 as D (5 bases). The sequencing sample was made of blood, either unsorted or a sorted T cell fraction (not recorded which). This clonotype was sampled from a male donor with ankylosing spondylitis. The DNA for the CDR3 is TGTGCCAGCAGCGTTGAGAGAGGGGCCAATTCACCCCTCCACTTT. Its translation: CASSVERGANSPLHF.